This T cell receptor beta chain is drawn from a study of CD8+CD57+ T cells in acquired aplastic anemia. Across the whole study: Across the sorted CD4+ and CD8+ cells, DNA amounts averaged around 3.2 ug. Healthy donors averaged about 11 million reads for CD4+ cells.

With regard to this clonotype: The antigen remains undetermined.

Genomic DNA served as template for TCR beta VDJ and CDR3 profiling. From the reads, TCRdb called clonotypes with MiXCR, one entry per CDR3 protein. The table shows roughly 420,000 distinct CDR3 sequences, with 65% to 75% occurring only once. Findings and limits, study-wide: Common to patients and controls were about 31 CD8+ CDR3 sequences. In CD8+ cells, Simpson's diversity showed no significant difference between patients and controls.

Input material: sorted CD4+, CD8+, or CD8+CD57+ T cells (not recorded which) from PBMCs. This receptor was obtained from a human donor in good health, serving as a control.

The CDR3 DNA sequence: TGCGCCAGCAGCTTACCGCGGTCTAGCGACGAGCAGTACTTC. Translated, it gives CASSLPRSSDEQYF. The chain links TRBV5-1 to TRBJ2-7; D perhaps matches TRBD2 (6 bases). Germline V gene sequence: CDR1 SGHRS, CDR2 YFSETQ. Trimming left V 2 bases short and J 5 bases short, with 14 bases between. The CDR3 has 14 amino acids.